A single sample gave rise to the 4 T cell receptor beta chains below, sequenced in a study of spatial heterogeneity in lung cancer. Findings and limits, study-wide: Intratumoral expanded alpha and beta TCR counts were found to track tumor mutation counts.

TCRdb re-called the 5' RACE reads with MiXCR, one entry per CDR3 protein. The sample lists almost 9,500 distinct CDR3 sequences, under 8% occurring once. For these TCRs, the target antigens are not known. The time point: sample taken at primary tumor resection. The sample here was lung tumor tissue, taken at surgery. The receptors shown here come from a male donor with early-stage non-small cell lung cancer.

This clonotype was picked up many times. The gene calls are TRBV5-5 and TRBJ1-1; TRBD1 agrees at 7 bases. CDR3 length: 15 amino acids. In germline, CDR1 is SGHKS, CDR2 YYEKEE (reference sequence). V trimming: 4 bases; J trimming: 0 bases; junction bases outside the gene matches: 6. CDR3 residues: CASSANTGVNTEAFF. In nucleotides, the CDR3 is TGTGCCAGCAGCGCTAACACAGGGGTGAACACTGAAGCTTTCTTT.

This clonotype is labeled medium-sized. The J gene is TRBJ2-7, the V gene TRBV4-3, with 10 nucleotides matching TRBD1. The CDR3 consists of 14 residues. Trimming removed 4 bases from V and 2 bases from J; junction bases left unmatched: 2. CDR1 and CDR2 from the germline V gene are LGHNA and YSLEER. The DNA of the CDR3 is TGCGCCAGCAGCCCCGGACAGGGGGCCTACGAGCAGTACTTC. Protein sequence: CASSPGQGAYEQYF.

By its share, this clonotype is medium-sized. The chain joins TRBV28 to TRBJ1-3; a possible D gene is TRBD1 (5 bases). The CDR3 covers 14 residues. CDR1 and CDR2 (germline): MDHEN, SYDVKM. The germline V and J ends were trimmed by 6 bases and 3 bases, with 12 bases remaining between them. In DNA, the CDR3 is TGTGCCAGCAGCTCCCCGGGACTTGGAAACACCATATATTTT. It is translated as CASSSPGLGNTIYF.

A few counts support this clonotype. This chain connects TRBV20-1 to TRBJ1-1; no clear D gene. CDR1 and CDR2 (germline): DFQATT, SNEGSKA (reference sequence). Trimming stripped 3 bases from V and 3 bases from J, with 5 bases between. This CDR3 has 11 amino acids. The CDR3 here is CSASPHTEAFF. In DNA form, the CDR3 reads TGCAGTGCTAGCCCCCACACTGAAGCTTTCTTT.